This is a list of T cell receptor beta chains from one sample in a study of vaccination effects on CD4 cells after COVID-19. Sequencing was performed with immunoSEQ multiplex PCR; in TCRdb, only in-frame clones are kept and a portion is missing. The data hold about 74,000 clones, with roughly four fifths observed a single time. No antigen is known for these receptors. Sample: CD4+ T cells from PBMCs cultured without peptide, taken before COVID-19 vaccination. All receptors come from a human donor who received a COVID-19 vaccine. CDR3s leave out the opening cysteine and the closing phenylalanine or tryptophan.

>TRBV9|TRBJ2-5
ASTPYSGEETQY
>TRBV5-6|TRBJ1-2
ASSSGQGAIGYT
>TRBV19|TRBJ2-2
ASSIKQIGSGELF
>TRBV7-3|TRBJ1-2
ASSPKQGGGNFYGYT
>TRBV11-2|TRBJ2-3
ASSLERGTSRSDTQY
>TRBV19|TRBJ1-5
ASRFAGTSNQPQH
>TRBV5-6|TRBJ1-4
ASSLEGRDRSEKLF
>TRBV30|TRBJ1-3
AWSVGQSHSGNTIY
>TRBV3-1/TRBV3-2|TRBJ1-1
ASSHGQGAREAF
>TRBV28|TRBJ1-1
ASSFQGSLNTEAF
>TRBV7-2|TRBJ2-2
ASSLRPNTGELF
>TRBV10-2|TRBJ2-5
ASRIGGETQY
>TRBV9|TRBJ2-3
ASSGRRGSTDTQY
>TRBV6-5|TRBJ1-3
ASSRGSGNTIY
>TRBV9|TRBJ2-1
ASSAGGGSSYNEQF
>TRBV11-2|TRBJ1-4
ASSLSGKLF
>TRBV5-1|TRBJ1-4
ASSLAGTISEKLF
>TRBV18|TRBJ2-2
ASSPPGGRNTGELF
>TRBV21-1|TRBJ1-6
ASSTKLHREEPFNSPLH
>TRBV9|TRBJ1-5
ASSVGPGGQPQH
>TRBV6-4|TRBJ2-6
ASRSFANVLT
>TRBV6-2/TRBV6-3|TRBJ1-2
ASNPYQGIHGYT
>TRBV18|TRBJ2-3
ASSPGADTQY
>TRBV19|TRBJ1-2
ASRAGGIYGYT
>TRBV15|TRBJ1-6
ATSRDLPPLH
>TRBV7-2|TRBJ2-5
ASSLYSGVKDTQY
>TRBV19|TRBJ1-2
ASSIPLVGGYT
>TRBV5-1|TRBJ2-2
ASSLEGAGELF
>TRBV19|TRBJ2-2
ASRRPPTGELF
>TRBV27|TRBJ1-2
ASSSGFEGYT
>TRBV24-1|TRBJ2-1
ATSDPGTFPYNEQF
>TRBV5-1|TRBJ2-1
ASSTGLAGGTDEQF
>TRBV10-1|TRBJ2-3
ASSVVRDTDTQY
>TRBV6-2/TRBV6-3|TRBJ1-2
ASSTANYGYT
>TRBV3-1/TRBV3-2|TRBJ1-2
ASTSGQGGKSGYT
>TRBV7-9|TRBJ2-3
ASSWRGTDTQY
>TRBV5-4|TRBJ2-1
ASSLFRQGFDNEQF
>TRBV6-4|TRBJ1-4
ASSRGPNEKLF
>TRBV10-2|TRBJ2-3
ASTGLAATDTQY
>TRBV6-5|TRBJ2-1
ASRRTGSYNEQF
>TRBV20-1|TRBJ2-1
SARDNEQF
>TRBV6-5|TRBJ2-5
ASSSTGGKETQY
>TRBV15|TRBJ1-6
ATSVTGGDSPLH
>TRBV30|TRBJ1-4
AWIPRTADNEKLF
>TRBV2|TRBJ1-5
ASSVYSGGETTQH
>TRBV6-5|TRBJ1-1
ASWRPPNTEAF
>TRBV11-3|TRBJ2-3
ASSKRGGSNTDTQY
>TRBV19|TRBJ1-2
ASSLLKTGGSGYT
>TRBV18|TRBJ2-5
ASSPVWLAGGPETQY
>TRBV5-1|TRBJ2-6
ASSLMAGLSSGANVLT
>TRBV6-5|TRBJ1-5
ASSYSREGDQPQH
>TRBV2|TRBJ2-2
ASSARQGRQGGELF
>TRBV7-3|TRBJ2-1
ASSTNPRTVVSEQF
>TRBV12-3/TRBV12-4|TRBJ1-5
ASSFQSGQPQH